Listed here are 17 T cell receptor beta chains from one sample, sequenced in a study of shared clonotypes between healthy human individuals. Assay used: immunoSEQ multiplex PCR; TCRdb lists only in-frame clones, some missing. The profile shows around 510,000 clones, roughly 79% of them singletons. Sequencing was done on a sample of PBMCs. The receptors originated from a woman in her forties in good health. Some clones in this sample may be carry-over from other donors' samples.

About this clone itself: A much bigger clone sits one base away, suggesting this may be a read error. Distinct nucleotide sequences in the sample also encode this CDR3. This chain links TRBV28 with TRBJ1-5; D remains ambiguous. The CDR3 extends over 12 amino acids. Germline CDR1 is MDHEN and CDR2 is SYDVKM. V dropped 3 bases and J dropped 2 bases, with 2 bases sitting between them. Written as DNA, the CDR3 is TGTGCCAGCAGTTTTGGCAATCAGCCCCAGCATTTT. Protein sequence: CASSFGNQPQHF.

J is TRBJ1-3 and V is TRBV28, with a possible D match to TRBD1 (5 bases). The germline V gene encodes CDR1 MDHEN and CDR2 SYDVKM. The CDR3 covers 15 residues. The V gene lost 5 bases and the J gene lost 0 bases, with 11 bases spanning the gap. CDR3 bases: TGTGCCAGCAGTCTCGGGACGGTCTCTGGAAACACCATATATTTT. Protein: CASSLGTVSGNTIYF.

V and J are TRBV28 and TRBJ1-1; D gene ambiguous. Germline values: CDR1 MDHEN, CDR2 SYDVKM. The CDR3 has 14 residues. V was cut by 6 bases and J by 4 bases, with 15 bases left in between. This CDR3 reads CASSPGPDSTEAFF. CDR3 DNA sequence: TGTGCCAGCAGCCCCGGCCCAGATTCCACTGAAGCTTTCTTT. The whole variable domain, filled in from reference TRBV28 and TRBJ1-1, reads DVKVTQSSRYLVKRTGEKVFLECVQDMDHENMFWYRQDPGLGLRLIYFSYDVKMKEKGDIPEGYSVSREKKERFSLILESASTNQTSMYLCASSPGPDSTEAFFGQGTRLTVV.

The chain carries TRBV7-2 and TRBJ2-1, with a possible D match to TRBD2 (6 bases). The ends were cut back, 0 bases at V and 12 bases at J, with 18 bases in the middle. This CDR3 is built from 15 residues. CDR1 is SGHTA and CDR2 is FQGNSA in the germline V gene. The CDR3 DNA sequence: TGTGCCAGCAGCTTAGCGGGGCAGCGGGCTTTGGGGCAGTTCTTC. Translating gives CASSLAGQRALGQFF. The whole variable domain, filled in from reference TRBV7-2 and TRBJ2-1, reads GAGVSQSPSNKVTEKGKDVELRCDPISGHTALYWYRQSLGQGLEFLIYFQGNSAPDKSGLPSDRFSAERTGGSVSTLTIQRTQQEDSAVYLCASSLAGQRALGQFFGPGTRLTVL.

This chain links TRBV5-1 with TRBJ2-5, with TRBD2 identical over 8 bases. The ends lost 3 bases at V and 4 bases at J; junction bases unmatched: 8. CDR3 size: 15 residues. Germline V gene lookup returns CDR1 SGHRS and CDR2 YFSETQ. The CDR3 reads CASSYRTAGGETQYF. For the CDR3, the DNA is TGCGCCAGCAGCTACCGGACGGCGGGAGGAGAGACCCAGTACTTC.

This chain links TRBV5-1 with TRBJ1-1; maybe TRBD1 (5 bases). V was clipped by 0 bases and J by 12 bases, with 15 bases between them. CDR3 size: 13 residues. The germline V gene encodes CDR1 SGHRS and CDR2 YFSETQ. The CDR3 DNA sequence: TGCGCCAGCAGCTTGGAGGGGCCGGGTACGACTTTCTTT. Encoded protein: CASSLEGPGTTFF.

The rearrangement links TRBV7-2 to TRBJ2-3, with 12 bases matching TRBD2. CDR1 is SGHTA, CDR2 FQGNSA, per germline. After removal of 7 bases from V and 5 bases from J, the junction contained 10 bases not matched to a gene. The CDR3 contains 16 residues. In DNA form, the CDR3 reads TGTGCCAGCAAAATCTCTAGCGGGAGGGCAATAGATACGCAGTATTTT. Its protein product is CASKISSGRAIDTQYF.

The chain has TRBV2 and TRBJ1-4; a possible D gene is TRBD1 (6 bases). This CDR3 is 18 amino acids long. Trimming took off 11 bases at V and 7 bases at J, with 32 bases between the two ends. Germline-derived CDR1 and CDR2 are SNHLY and FYNNEI. The CDR3 is CASHFPGSGREGGEKLFF. In DNA, the CDR3 is TGTGCCTCACACTTCCCCGGCTCCGGCAGGGAAGGGGGTGAAAAACTGTTTTTT.

In the case of this clone: The likely explanation is a read error, given a far larger clone one base away. This sequence joins TRBV4-3 and TRBJ2-2; a possible D gene is TRBD1 (6 bases). V lost 0 bases, J lost 10 bases, and 21 bases lay in between. Germline CDR1 and CDR2: LGHNA and YSLEER. The CDR3 spans 17 residues. DNA for the CDR3: TGCGCCAGCAGCCAAGATTCATGGGCAGGGGTCGCAGAGGAGCTGTTTTTT. Translated, it gives CASSQDSWAGVAEELFF.

The chain employs TRBV6-5 and TRBJ1-2; TRBD1 aligns across 10 bases. The CDR3 runs 16 residues. CDR1 and CDR2 (germline): MNHEY, SVGAGI. The V and J ends lost 2 bases and 8 bases, in that order; junction bases with no gene match: 11. For the CDR3, the DNA is TGTGCCAGCAGTTACCACTGGACCGGGACAGGGGTCGGCTACACCTTC. Translated: CASSYHWTGTGVGYTF.

V gene TRBV29-1 combines with J gene TRBJ2-5, with 15 bases aligning to TRBD2. The CDR3 is 15 amino acids. V was clipped by 4 bases and J by 9 bases; unmatched bases: 9. Germline V gene lookup returns CDR1 SQVTM and CDR2 ANQGSEA. CDR3 in DNA: TGCAGCGTTGGGACTAGCGGGAGGGCCTCGCGGGCCCAGTACTTC. Translated, it gives CSVGTSGRASRAQYF.

This clone was counted between two and nine times. The genes are TRBV11-1 and TRBJ2-7, with D hard to call. CDR3 length: 13 residues. V was shortened by 3 bases and J by 2 bases, with 8 bases between the two germline ends. Germline V gives CDR1 SGHAT, CDR2 FQDESV (reference sequence). This CDR3 is CASSFSPAYEQYF. The CDR3 DNA reads as TGTGCCAGCAGCTTCTCCCCAGCCTACGAGCAGTACTTC. Together with reference TRBV11-1 and TRBJ2-7, the CDR3 gives the full variable domain: EAEVAQSPRYKITEKSQAVAFWCDPISGHATLYWYRQILGQGPELLVQFQDESVVDDSQLPKDRFSAERLKGVDSTLKIQPAELGDSAMYLCASSFSPAYEQYFGPGTRLTVT.

This sequence joins TRBV6-5 and TRBJ1-2, with 7 bases that match TRBD1. Germline CDR1 MNHEY, CDR2 SVGAGI. The CDR3 loop spans 15 amino acids. Trimming removed 5 bases from V and 4 bases from J; junction bases left unmatched: 10. The CDR3 sequence: CASSRDRESGYGYTF. CDR3 DNA sequence: TGTGCCAGCAGTAGAGACAGGGAATCAGGCTATGGCTACACCTTC.

The CDR3 sequence is CASSLAGDSAYNEQFF. CDR3 nucleotide sequence: TGCGCCAGCAGCTTGGCTGGGGACAGCGCCTACAATGAGCAGTTCTTC. The chain links TRBV5-1 to TRBJ2-1, with 7 bases lining up with TRBD1. The CDR3 spans 16 residues. V trimming: 0 bases; J trimming: 2 bases; junction bases outside the gene matches: 5. The germline gives CDR1 SGHRS, CDR2 YFSETQ.

The J gene is TRBJ2-6, the V gene TRBV11-2; 8 nucleotides line up with TRBD2. In germline, CDR1 is SGHAT, CDR2 FQNNGV. Trimming at V came to 0 bases and at J to 2 bases, leaving 12 bases not matched to a gene. The CDR3 consists of 20 residues. The CDR3 protein is CASSLDHGGRLPPGANVLTF. In nucleotides, the CDR3 is TGTGCCAGCAGCTTAGATCATGGCGGGAGGCTCCCACCTGGGGCCAACGTCCTGACTTTC. The whole variable domain, remainder taken from reference TRBV11-2 and TRBJ2-6, is EAGVAQSPRYKIIEKRQSVAFWCNPISGHATLYWYQQILGQGPKLLIQFQNNGVVDDSQLPKDRFSAERLKGVDSTLKIQPAKLEDSAVYLCASSLDHGGRLPPGANVLTFGAGSRLTVL.

The CDR3 loop is CASSVALTGLSIEQYF. For the CDR3, the DNA is TGTGCCAGCAGCGTAGCTCTGACAGGCTTGTCTATAGAGCAGTACTTC. This sequence joins TRBV9 and TRBJ2-7; D is possibly TRBD1 (6 bases). V gave up 0 bases and J gave up 7 bases, with 20 bases separating them. Germline V gene sequence: CDR1 SGDLS, CDR2 YYNGEE. The CDR3 length is 16 residues. The whole variable domain, filled in from reference TRBV9 and TRBJ2-7, reads DSGVTQTPKHLITATGQRVTLRCSPRSGDLSVYWYQQSLDQGLQFLIQYYNGEERAKGNILERFSAQQFPDLHSELNLSSLELGDSALYFCASSVALTGLSIEQYFGPGTRLTVT.

Note on this clone: A much larger clonotype is one base distant, so this may be a read error. Other DNA sequences in the sample encode the same CDR3. This rearrangement joins TRBV6-4 to TRBJ1-1, with D maybe TRBD1 (6 bases). From germline, CDR1 is MRHNA and CDR2 SNTAGT. The CDR3 loop spans 13 amino acids. CDR3 nucleotides: TGTGCCAGCAGTTCAGGGGAGAACACTGAGGCTTTCTTT. It encodes CASSSGENTEAFF.